This T cell receptor beta chain is drawn from a study of beta chain features in type 1 diabetes. Sorted CD4+ subsets: naive, central memory, regulatory, stem cell-like memory (CD45RO/CCR7/CD25/CD127/CD95/CD27 panel). This clone was seen more than once but under ten times. Its target is unknown. Deletions cut 6 bases from V and 4 bases from J, with 17 bases between. CDR1 is SGHRS and CDR2 is YFSETQ in the germline V gene. CDR3 length equals 15 residues. The study, taken as a whole, reports: The study found moderately but significantly shorter TCRB CDR3s in all four CD4+ subsets of Type 1 diabetes patients. It was among patients, rather than healthy donors, that naive, central memory and Treg TCRB repertoires appeared more similar. VDJ junctions from type 1 diabetes patients carried fewer insertions and larger deletions.

Expressed TCRB transcripts got sequenced, as all isolated RNA was reverse transcribed. The read count averaged about 3.57 million across naive, central memory and regulatory T cell samples. TCRdb's table, derived via immunoSEQ multiplex PCR, lists solely in-frame clones and lacks some. The profile covers 150,000 to 190,000 clones, with 10% appearing a single time and 0.45% to 0.5% taken by the ten largest. Material: central memory CD4+ T cells from blood. This clonotype originated in a man aged 30 to 39 with type 1 diabetes. The chain has TRBV5-1 and TRBJ2-1, with unresolved D. CDR3 in amino acids: CASIDVGLGYNEQFF. As DNA, the CDR3 is TGCGCCAGCATAGACGTAGGTCTAGGATACAATGAGCAGTTCTTC.